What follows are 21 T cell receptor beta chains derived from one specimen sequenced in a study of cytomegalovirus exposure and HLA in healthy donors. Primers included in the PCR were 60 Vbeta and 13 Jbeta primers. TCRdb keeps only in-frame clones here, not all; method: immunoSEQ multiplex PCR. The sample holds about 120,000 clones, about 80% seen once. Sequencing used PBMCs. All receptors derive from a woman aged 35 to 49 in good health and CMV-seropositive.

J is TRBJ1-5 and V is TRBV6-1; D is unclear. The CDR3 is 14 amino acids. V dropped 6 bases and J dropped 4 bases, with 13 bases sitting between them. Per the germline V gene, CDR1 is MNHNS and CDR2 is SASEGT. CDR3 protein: CASSREGGNQPQHF. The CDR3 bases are TGTGCCAGCAGCCGAGAGGGAGGGAATCAGCCCCAGCATTTT.

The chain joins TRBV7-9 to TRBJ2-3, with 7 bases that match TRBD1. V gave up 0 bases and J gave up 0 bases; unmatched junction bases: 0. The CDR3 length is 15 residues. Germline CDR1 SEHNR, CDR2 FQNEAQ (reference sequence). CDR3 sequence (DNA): TGTGCCAGCAGCTTAGCCAGGGGGAGCACAGATACGCAGTATTTT. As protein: CASSLARGSTDTQYF.

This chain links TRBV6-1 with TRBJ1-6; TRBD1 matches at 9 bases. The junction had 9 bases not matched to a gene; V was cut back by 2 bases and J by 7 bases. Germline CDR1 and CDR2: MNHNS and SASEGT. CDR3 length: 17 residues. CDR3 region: CASSETAGTGSNSPLHF. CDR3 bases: TGTGCCAGCAGTGAAACTGCCGGGACAGGGTCAAATTCACCCCTCCACTTT.

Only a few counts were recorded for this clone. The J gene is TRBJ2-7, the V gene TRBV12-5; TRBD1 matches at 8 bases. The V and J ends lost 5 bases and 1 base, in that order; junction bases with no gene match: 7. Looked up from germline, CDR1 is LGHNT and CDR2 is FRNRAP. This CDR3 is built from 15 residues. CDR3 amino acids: CASGRVRDRSYEQYF. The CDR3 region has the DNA TGTGCTAGTGGTCGAGTCCGGGACAGGTCCTACGAGCAGTACTTC.

This CDR3 is CSVEDSYRAHGYTF. CDR3 DNA: TGCAGCGTTGAAGATTCGTACAGGGCCCATGGCTACACCTTC. This sequence joins TRBV29-1 and TRBJ1-2; possible D gene TRBD1, 6 bases. The CDR3 has 14 residues. V was clipped by 0 bases and J by 6 bases, with 14 bases between them. Germline CDR1 reads SQVTM; CDR2 reads ANQGSEA.

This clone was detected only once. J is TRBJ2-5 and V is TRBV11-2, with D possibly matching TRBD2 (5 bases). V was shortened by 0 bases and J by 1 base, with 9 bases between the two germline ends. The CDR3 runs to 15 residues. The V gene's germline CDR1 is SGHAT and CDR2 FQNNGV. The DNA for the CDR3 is TGTGCCAGCAGCTTAGATCTGGGGAGCCAAGAGACCCAGTACTTC. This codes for CASSLDLGSQETQYF.

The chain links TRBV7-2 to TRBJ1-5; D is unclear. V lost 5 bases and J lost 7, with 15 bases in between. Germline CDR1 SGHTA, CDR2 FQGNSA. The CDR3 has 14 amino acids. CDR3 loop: CASSLRAGEQPQHF. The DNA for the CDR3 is TGTGCCAGCAGCCTCCGGGCCGGGGAGCAGCCCCAGCATTTT.

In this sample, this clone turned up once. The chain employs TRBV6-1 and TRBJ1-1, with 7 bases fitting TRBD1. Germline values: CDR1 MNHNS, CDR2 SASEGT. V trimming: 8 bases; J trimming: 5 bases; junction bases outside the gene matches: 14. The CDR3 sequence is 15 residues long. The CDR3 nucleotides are TGTGCCAGCCCCACTCGGGAACAGGGGCGGACTGAAGCTTTCTTT. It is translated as CASPTREQGRTEAFF.

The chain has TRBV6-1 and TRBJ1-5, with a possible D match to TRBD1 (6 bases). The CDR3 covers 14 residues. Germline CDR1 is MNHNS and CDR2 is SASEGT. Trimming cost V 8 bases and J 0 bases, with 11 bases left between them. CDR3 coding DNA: TGTGCCAGCTCGCAGGGGAATAGCAATCAGCCCCAGCATTTT. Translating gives CASSQGNSNQPQHF.

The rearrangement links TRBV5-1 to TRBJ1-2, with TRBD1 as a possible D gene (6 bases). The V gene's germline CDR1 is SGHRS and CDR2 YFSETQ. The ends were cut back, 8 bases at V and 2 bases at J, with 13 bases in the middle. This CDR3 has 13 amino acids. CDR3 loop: CASTTGTNYGYTF. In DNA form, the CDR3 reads TGCGCCAGTACGACCGGGACAAACTATGGCTACACCTTC.

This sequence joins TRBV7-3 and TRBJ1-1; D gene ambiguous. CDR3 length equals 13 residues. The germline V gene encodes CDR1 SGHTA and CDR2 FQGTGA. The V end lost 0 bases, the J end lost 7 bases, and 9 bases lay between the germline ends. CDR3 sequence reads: CASSLTGPGEAFF. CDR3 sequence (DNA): TGTGCCAGCAGCTTAACGGGCCCCGGTGAAGCTTTCTTT.

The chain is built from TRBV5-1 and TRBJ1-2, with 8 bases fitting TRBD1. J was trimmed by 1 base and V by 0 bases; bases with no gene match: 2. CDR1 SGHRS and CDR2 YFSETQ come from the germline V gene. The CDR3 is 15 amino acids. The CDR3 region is CASSLAGQDNYGYTF. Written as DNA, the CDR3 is TGCGCCAGCAGCTTGGCGGGACAGGATAACTATGGCTACACCTTC.

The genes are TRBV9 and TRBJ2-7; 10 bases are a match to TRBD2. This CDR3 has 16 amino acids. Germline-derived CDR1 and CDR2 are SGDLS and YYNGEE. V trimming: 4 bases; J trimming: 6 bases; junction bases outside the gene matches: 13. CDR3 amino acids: CASSITSGGAPSEQYF. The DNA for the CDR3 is TGTGCCAGCAGCATAACCAGCGGGGGGGCCCCCTCCGAGCAGTACTTC.

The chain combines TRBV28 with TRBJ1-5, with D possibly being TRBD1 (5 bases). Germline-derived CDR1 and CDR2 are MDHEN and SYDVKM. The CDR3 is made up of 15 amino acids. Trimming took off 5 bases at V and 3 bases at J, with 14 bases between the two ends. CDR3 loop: CASSPLAGPNQPQHF. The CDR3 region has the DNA TGTGCCAGCAGTCCCTTGGCAGGGCCCAATCAGCCCCAGCATTTT.

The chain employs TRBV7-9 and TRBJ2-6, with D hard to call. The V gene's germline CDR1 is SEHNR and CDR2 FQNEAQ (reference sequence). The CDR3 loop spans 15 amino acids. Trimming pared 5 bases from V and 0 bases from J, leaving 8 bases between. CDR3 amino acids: CASSLTTSGANVLTF. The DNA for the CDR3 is TGTGCCAGCAGCCTGACAACCTCTGGGGCCAACGTCCTGACTTTC.

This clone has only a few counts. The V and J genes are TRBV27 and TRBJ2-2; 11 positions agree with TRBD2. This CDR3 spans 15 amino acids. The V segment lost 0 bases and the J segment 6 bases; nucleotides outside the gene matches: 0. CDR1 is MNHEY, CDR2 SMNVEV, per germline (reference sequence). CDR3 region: CASSLSSGGAGELFF. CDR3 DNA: TGTGCCAGCAGTTTATCTAGCGGGGGGGCCGGGGAGCTGTTTTTT.

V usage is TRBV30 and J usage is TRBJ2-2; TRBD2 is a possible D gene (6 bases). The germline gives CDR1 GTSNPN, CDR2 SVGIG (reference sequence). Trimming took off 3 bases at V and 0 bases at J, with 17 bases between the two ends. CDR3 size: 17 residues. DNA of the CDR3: TGTGCCTGGAGGGCGGGGTTGGGACGGACGAACACCGGGGAGCTGTTTTTT. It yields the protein CAWRAGLGRTNTGELFF.

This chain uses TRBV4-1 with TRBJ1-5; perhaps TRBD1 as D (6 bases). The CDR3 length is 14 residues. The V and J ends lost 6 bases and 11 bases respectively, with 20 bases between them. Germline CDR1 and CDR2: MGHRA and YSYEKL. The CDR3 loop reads CASSPNSRGMAQHF. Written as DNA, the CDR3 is TGCGCCAGCAGTCCCAATTCCAGGGGAATGGCCCAGCATTTT.

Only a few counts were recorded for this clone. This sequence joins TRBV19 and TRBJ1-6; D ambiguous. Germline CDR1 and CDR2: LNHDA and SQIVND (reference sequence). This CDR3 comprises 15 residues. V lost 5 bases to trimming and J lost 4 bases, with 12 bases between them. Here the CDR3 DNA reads TGTGCCAGTAGTCCCCTGGCGGAGTATAATTCACCCCTCCACTTT. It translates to CASSPLAEYNSPLHF.

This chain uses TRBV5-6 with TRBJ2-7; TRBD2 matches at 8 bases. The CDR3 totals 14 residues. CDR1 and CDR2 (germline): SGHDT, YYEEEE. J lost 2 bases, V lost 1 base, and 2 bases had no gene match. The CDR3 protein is CASSLTGGAYEQYF. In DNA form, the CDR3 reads TGTGCCAGCAGCTTGACGGGGGGGGCCTACGAGCAGTACTTC. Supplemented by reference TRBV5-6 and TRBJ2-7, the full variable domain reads DAGVTQSPTHLIKTRGQQVTLRCSPKSGHDTVSWYQQALGQGPQFIFQYYEEEERQRGNFPDRFSGHQFPNYSSELNVNALLLGDSALYLCASSLTGGAYEQYFGPGTRLTVT.

The CDR3, as DNA: TGCGCCAGCAGCTCACTCGGGACAGGGTTTAACACTGAAGCTTTCTTT. Its translation is CASSSLGTGFNTEAFF. The chain employs TRBV5-1 and TRBJ1-1; 9 bases are shared with TRBD1. CDR1 is SGHRS, CDR2 YFSETQ, per germline. This CDR3 has 16 amino acids. The J segment lost 2 bases and the V segment lost 3 bases, leaving 8 bases of the junction unmatched.